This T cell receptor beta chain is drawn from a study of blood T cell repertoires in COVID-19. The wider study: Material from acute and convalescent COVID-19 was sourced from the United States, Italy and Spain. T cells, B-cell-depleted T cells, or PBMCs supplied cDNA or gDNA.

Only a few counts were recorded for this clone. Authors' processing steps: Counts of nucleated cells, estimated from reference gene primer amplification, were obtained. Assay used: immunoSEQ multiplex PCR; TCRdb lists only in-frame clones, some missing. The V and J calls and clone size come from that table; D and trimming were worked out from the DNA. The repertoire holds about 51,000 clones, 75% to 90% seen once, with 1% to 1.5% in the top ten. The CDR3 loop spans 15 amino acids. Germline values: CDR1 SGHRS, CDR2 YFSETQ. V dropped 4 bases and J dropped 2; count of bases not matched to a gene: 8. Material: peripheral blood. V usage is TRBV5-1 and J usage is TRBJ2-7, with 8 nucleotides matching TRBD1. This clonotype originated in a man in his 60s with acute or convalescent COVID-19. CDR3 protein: CASSAGQGGTYEQYF. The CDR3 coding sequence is TGCGCCAGCAGCGCTGGACAGGGTGGCACCTACGAGCAGTACTTC.